This TCR beta chain is from a study of T cells after somatic rescue of genetic block. CDR3 length: 14 residues. Germline V CDR1 and CDR2: KGHSH, LQKENI. Trimming stripped 3 bases from V and 2 bases from J, with 10 bases between. TCRdb's copy holds only in-frame clones and misses some; the assay was immunoSEQ multiplex PCR. The repertoire holds roughly 92,000 clones, about 90% seen once, with more than 1.5% in the top ten. The chain carries TRBV18 and TRBJ1-2, with D unclear. The source is a woman aged 18-29 years. The sequenced sample was peripheral blood mononuclear cells (PBMCs). CDR3 loop: CASSPTRDNYGYTF. The CDR3 bases are TGTGCCAGCTCACCGACAAGAGACAACTATGGCTACACCTTC.